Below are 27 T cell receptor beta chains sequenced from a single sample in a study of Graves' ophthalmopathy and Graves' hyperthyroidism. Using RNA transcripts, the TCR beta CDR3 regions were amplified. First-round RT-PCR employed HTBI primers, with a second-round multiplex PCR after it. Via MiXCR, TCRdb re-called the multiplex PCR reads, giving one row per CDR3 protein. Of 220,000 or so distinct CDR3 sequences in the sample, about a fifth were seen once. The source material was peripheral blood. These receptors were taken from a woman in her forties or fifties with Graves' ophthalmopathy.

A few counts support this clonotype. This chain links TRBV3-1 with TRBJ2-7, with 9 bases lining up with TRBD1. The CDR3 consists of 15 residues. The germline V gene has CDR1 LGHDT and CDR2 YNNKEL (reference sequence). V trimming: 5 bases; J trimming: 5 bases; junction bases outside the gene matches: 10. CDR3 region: CASSYRGQGTHEQYF. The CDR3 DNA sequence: TGTGCCAGCAGCTACAGAGGACAGGGGACCCACGAGCAGTACTTC.

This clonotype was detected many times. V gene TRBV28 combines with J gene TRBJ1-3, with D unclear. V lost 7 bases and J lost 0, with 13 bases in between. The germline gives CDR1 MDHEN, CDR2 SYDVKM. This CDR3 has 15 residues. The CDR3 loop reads CASMGSVTSGNTIYF. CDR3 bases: TGTGCCAGCATGGGGAGTGTGACCTCTGGAAACACCATATATTTT.

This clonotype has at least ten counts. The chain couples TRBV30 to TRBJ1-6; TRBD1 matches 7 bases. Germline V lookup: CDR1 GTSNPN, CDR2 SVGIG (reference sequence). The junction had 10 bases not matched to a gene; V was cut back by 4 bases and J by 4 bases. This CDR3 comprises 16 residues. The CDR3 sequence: CAWTSRRDSYNSPLHF. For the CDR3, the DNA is TGTGCCTGGACATCAAGGAGGGACAGTTATAATTCACCCCTCCACTTT.

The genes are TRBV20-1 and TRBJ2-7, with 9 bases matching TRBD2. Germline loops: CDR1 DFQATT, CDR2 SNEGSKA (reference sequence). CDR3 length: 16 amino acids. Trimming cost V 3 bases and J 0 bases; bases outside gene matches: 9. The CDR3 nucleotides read TGCAGTGCTAGGAAAGTTTTTAGCGGGAGCTCCTACGAGCAGTACTTC. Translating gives CSARKVFSGSSYEQYF.

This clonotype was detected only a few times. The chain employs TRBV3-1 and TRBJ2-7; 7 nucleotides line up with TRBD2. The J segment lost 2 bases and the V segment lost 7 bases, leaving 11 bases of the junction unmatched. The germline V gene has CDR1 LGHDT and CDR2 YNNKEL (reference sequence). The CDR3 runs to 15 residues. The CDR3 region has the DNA TGTGCCAGCACCCCTGACCCTGCGGGAGCCTACGAGCAGTACTTC. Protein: CASTPDPAGAYEQYF.

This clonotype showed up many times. In nucleotides, the CDR3 is TGTGCCAGCAGCTTCCGGACTAGCGGGGCCTCCTACGAGCAGTACTTC. Its protein product is CASSFRTSGASYEQYF. The chain uses TRBV3-1 and TRBJ2-7; TRBD2 matches 12 bases. Germline V gene data show CDR1 as LGHDT and CDR2 as YNNKEL (reference sequence). The CDR3 length is 16 residues. The ends lost 5 bases at V and 0 bases at J; junction bases unmatched: 5.

DNA of the CDR3: TGTGCCAGTGCGGCTAGCGGAGAGACCCAGTACTTC. Its translation: CASAASGETQYF. The rearrangement joins TRBV19 to TRBJ2-5, with 7 nucleotides matching TRBD2. Germline V CDR1 and CDR2: LNHDA, SQIVND (reference sequence). This CDR3 is 12 amino acids long. J lost 4 bases, V lost 8 bases, and 4 bases had no gene match.

The CDR3 loop is CASSERWGQQYF. The CDR3 DNA reads TGTGCCAGCAGTGAAAGATGGGGACAGCAGTACTTC. J is TRBJ2-7 and V is TRBV2, with D possibly being TRBD1 or TRBD2 (5 bases each). The CDR3 is 12 amino acids. V shed 2 bases and J shed 8 bases, with 10 bases lying between them. In germline, CDR1 is SNHLY, CDR2 FYNNEI.

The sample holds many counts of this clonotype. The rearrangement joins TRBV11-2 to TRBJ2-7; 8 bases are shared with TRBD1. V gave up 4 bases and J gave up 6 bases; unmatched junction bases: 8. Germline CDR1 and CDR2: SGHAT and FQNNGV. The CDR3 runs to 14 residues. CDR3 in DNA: TGTGCCAGCAGCTCTGACAGGGGATTTGGCGAGCAGTACTTC. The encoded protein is CASSSDRGFGEQYF.

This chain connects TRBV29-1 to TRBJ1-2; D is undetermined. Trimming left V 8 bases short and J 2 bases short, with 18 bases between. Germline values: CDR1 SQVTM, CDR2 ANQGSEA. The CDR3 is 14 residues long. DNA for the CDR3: TGCAGCCCCCCCGGTGACACGGCAAACTATGGCTACACCTTC. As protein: CSPPGDTANYGYTF.

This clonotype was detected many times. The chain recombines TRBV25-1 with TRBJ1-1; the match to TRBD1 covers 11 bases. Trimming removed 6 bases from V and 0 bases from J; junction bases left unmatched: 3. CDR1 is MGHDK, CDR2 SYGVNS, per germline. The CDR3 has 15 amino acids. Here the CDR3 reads CASRGQGGLNTEAFF. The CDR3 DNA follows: TGTGCCAGCAGGGGACAGGGGGGCCTGAACACTGAAGCTTTCTTT.

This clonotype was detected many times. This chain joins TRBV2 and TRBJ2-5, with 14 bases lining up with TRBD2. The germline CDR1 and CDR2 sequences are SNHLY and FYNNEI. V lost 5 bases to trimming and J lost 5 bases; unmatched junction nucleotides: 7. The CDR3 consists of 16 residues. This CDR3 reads CASSPEGLAGVETQYF. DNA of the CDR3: TGTGCCAGCAGTCCCGAGGGACTAGCGGGAGTGGAGACCCAGTACTTC.

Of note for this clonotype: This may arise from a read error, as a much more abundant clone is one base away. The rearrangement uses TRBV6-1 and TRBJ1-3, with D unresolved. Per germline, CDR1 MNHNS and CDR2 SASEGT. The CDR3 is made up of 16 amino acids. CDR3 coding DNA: TGTGCCAGCAGCGCCGGACCAAACTTCTCTGGAAGCACCATATATTTT. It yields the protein CASSAGPNFSGSTIYF.

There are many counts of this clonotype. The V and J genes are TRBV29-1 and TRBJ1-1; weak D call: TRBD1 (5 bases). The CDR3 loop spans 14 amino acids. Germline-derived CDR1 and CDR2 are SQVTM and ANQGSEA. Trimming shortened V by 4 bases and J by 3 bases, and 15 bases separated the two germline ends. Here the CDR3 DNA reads TGCAGCGTTGTTTTAAGGGGCGTTGACACTGAAGCTTTCTTT. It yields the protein CSVVLRGVDTEAFF. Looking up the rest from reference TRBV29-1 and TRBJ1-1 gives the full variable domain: SAVISQKPSRDICQRGTSLTIQCQVDSQVTMMFWYRQQPGQSLTLIATANQGSEATYESGFVIDKFPISRPNLTFSTLTVSNMSPEDSSIYLCSVVLRGVDTEAFFGQGTRLTVV.

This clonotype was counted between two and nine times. This chain's CDR3 is CASSVAWTSRSGELFF. CDR3 nucleotide sequence: TGTGCCAGCAGCGTAGCTTGGACTAGCCGTTCCGGGGAGCTGTTTTTT. The chain is built from TRBV9 and TRBJ2-2, with 8 bases aligning to TRBD2. CDR1 and CDR2 (germline): SGDLS, YYNGEE. Trimming removed 0 bases from V and 6 bases from J; junction bases left unmatched: 7. The CDR3 spans 16 residues.

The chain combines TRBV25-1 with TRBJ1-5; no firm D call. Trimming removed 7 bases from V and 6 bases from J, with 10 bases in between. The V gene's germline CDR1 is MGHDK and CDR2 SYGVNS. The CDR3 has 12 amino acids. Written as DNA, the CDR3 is TGTGCCAGCATGTGTTTCGTTCAGCCCCAGCATTTT. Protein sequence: CASMCFVQPQHF.

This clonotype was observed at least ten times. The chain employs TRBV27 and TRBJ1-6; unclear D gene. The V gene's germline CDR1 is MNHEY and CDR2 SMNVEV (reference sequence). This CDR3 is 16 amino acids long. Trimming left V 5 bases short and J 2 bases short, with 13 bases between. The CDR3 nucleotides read TGTGCCAGCAGTCCCCAGTTAGGGACCTATAATTCACCCCTCCACTTT. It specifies CASSPQLGTYNSPLHF.

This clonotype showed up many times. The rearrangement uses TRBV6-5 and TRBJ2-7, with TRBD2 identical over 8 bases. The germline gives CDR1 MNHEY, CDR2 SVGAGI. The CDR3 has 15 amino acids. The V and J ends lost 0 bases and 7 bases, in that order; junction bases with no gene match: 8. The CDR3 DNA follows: TGTGCCAGCAGTTACTCGAGAGCGGGAGTGTATGAGCAGTACTTC. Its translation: CASSYSRAGVYEQYF.

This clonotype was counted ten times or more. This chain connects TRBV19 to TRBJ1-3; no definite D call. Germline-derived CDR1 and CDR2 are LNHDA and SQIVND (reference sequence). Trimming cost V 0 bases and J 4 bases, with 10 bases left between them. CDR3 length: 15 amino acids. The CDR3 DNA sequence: TGTGCCAGTAGTATAGATCGACGGCAGGGAAACACCATATATTTT. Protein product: CASSIDRRQGNTIYF.

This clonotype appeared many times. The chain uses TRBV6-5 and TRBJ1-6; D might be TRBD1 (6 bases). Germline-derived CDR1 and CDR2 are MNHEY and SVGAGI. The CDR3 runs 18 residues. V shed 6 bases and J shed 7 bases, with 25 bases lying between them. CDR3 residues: CASRGQTGLTAWNSPLHF. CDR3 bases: TGTGCCAGCAGAGGCCAGACAGGCCTGACTGCTTGGAATTCACCCCTCCACTTT.

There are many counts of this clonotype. CDR3 in DNA: TGTGCCAGCAGACAGGGTGCGAGCTATGGCTACACCTTC. Protein product: CASRQGASYGYTF. This chain links TRBV28 with TRBJ1-2, with D possibly being TRBD1 (6 bases). Germline V gene data show CDR1 as MDHEN and CDR2 as SYDVKM. The germline V and J ends were trimmed by 6 bases and 4 bases, with 12 bases remaining between them. The CDR3 extends over 13 amino acids.

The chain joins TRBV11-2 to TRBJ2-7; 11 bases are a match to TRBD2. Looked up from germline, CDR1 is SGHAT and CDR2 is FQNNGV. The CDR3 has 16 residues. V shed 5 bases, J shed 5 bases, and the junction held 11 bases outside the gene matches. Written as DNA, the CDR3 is TGTGCCAGCAGCCCCGTACGGCTAGCGGGAGGCAACGAGCAGTACTTC. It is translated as CASSPVRLAGGNEQYF.

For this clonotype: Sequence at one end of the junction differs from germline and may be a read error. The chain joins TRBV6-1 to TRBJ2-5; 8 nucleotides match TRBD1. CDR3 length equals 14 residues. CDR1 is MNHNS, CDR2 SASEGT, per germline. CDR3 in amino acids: CASSEETGAETQYF. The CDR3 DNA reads TGTGCCAGCAGCGAAGAGACAGGGGCCGAGACCCAGTACTTC.

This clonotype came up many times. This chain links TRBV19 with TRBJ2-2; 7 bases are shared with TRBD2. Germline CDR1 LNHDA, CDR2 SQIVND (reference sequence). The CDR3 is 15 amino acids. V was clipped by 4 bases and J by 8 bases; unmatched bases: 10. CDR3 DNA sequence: TGTGCCAGTAGTACCGGGAGGCAGGGAGTGGGGGAGCTGTTTTTT. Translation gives CASSTGRQGVGELFF.

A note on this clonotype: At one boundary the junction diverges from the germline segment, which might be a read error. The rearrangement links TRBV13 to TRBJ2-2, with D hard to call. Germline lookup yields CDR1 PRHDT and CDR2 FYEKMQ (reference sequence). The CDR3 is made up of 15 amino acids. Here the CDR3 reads CASSVGGRLTGELFF. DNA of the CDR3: TGTGCCAGCAGCGTAGGCGGCAGACTCACCGGGGAGCTGTTTTTT.

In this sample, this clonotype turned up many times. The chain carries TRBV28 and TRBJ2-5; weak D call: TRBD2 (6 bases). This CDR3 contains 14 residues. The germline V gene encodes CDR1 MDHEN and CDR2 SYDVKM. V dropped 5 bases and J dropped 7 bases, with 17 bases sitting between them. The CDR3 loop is CASSPSGRDWTQYF. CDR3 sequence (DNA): TGTGCCAGCAGTCCGAGCGGGCGTGATTGGACCCAGTACTTC.

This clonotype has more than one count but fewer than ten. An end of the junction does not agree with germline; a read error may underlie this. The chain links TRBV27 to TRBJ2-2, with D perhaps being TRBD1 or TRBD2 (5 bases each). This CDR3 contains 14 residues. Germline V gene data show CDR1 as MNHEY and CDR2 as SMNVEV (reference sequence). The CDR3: CASRLGTNAGELFF. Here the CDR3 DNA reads TGTGCCAGCAGGCTTGGGACGAACGCCGGGGAGCTGTTTTTT.